The clone carrying this TCR beta chain has a handful of counts. These data are taken from a study of PD-L1 blockade in urothelial cancer. In the study overall: Study patients had been treated with 0 to 3 previous chemotherapy regimens.

The authors spiked synthetic TCR analog templates into each PCR. Sequencing used immunoSEQ multiplex PCR; TCRdb keeps in-frame clones, though not all of them. This sample has tens of thousands of clones; approximately 87% occur once, and the top ten carry more than 3.5%. Trimming pared 3 bases from V and 3 bases from J, leaving 12 bases between. This CDR3 comprises 15 residues. In germline, CDR1 is MGHDK, CDR2 SYGVNS. Time point indicated: pretreatment peripheral blood. The TCR was taken from a man between 70 and 80 years old with urothelial cancer. The specimen comprised PBMCs, sampled around atezolizumab (anti-PD-L1) treatment. V gene TRBV25-1 combines with J gene TRBJ2-1; D is undetermined. The CDR3 DNA reads as TGTGCCAGCAGTGATAGACTTACGGTCTACAATGAGCAGTTCTTC. Amino acid sequence: CASSDRLTVYNEQFF.